The 21 T cell receptor beta chains presented below share a single source sample, sequenced in a study of pediatric ulcerative colitis. One to two pinch biopsies were taken from the rectum during colonoscopy. TCRdb's copy holds only in-frame clones and misses some; the assay was immunoSEQ multiplex PCR. The sample lists 17,000 or so clones, about two thirds occurring once. Sequenced input: gut tissue. These receptors originate from a girl aged 10 to 17 with moderate ulcerative colitis.

This clone occurred once. The chain combines TRBV7-9 with TRBJ2-2; no clear D gene. The CDR3 totals 15 residues. Germline V gene data show CDR1 as SEHNR and CDR2 as FQNEAQ (reference sequence). Trimming stripped 4 bases from V and 1 base from J, with 10 bases between. The CDR3 DNA is TGTGCCAGCAGCTCCATCCCCAGGAACACCGGGGAGCTGTTTTTT. It codes for CASSSIPRNTGELFF.

The V gene is TRBV7-3, the J gene TRBJ2-3; D might be TRBD1 (6 bases). The V end was cut by 3 bases, the J end by 4 bases, with 11 bases between. The CDR3 extends over 14 amino acids. Germline values: CDR1 SGHTA, CDR2 FQGTGA. The CDR3 reads CASSLGASADTQYF. The CDR3 DNA sequence: TGTGCCAGCAGCTTGGGGGCTTCAGCAGATACGCAGTATTTT.

This clone came up a few times. The chain joins TRBV6-6 to TRBJ1-4, with 10 bases aligning to TRBD1. Germline CDR1 reads MNHNY; CDR2 reads SVGAGI (reference sequence). There are 14 residues in the CDR3. V gave up 6 bases and J gave up 7 bases; unmatched junction bases: 5. The CDR3 protein is CASSRQGATEKLFF. CDR3 nucleotide sequence: TGTGCCAGCAGCAGACAGGGGGCGACTGAAAAACTGTTTTTT.

In DNA form, the CDR3 reads TGTGCCAGCAGCTTAGCGGGTCAGCGAGCTAACTATGGCTACACCTTC. Translation gives CASSLAGQRANYGYTF. The genes are TRBV7-8 and TRBJ1-2; no reliable D call. The CDR3 length is 16 residues. Deletions cut 0 bases from V and 0 bases from J, with 11 bases between. CDR1 is SGHVS and CDR2 is FQNEAQ in the germline V gene.

This sequence joins TRBV4-2 and TRBJ1-4, with 9 bases that match TRBD1. Germline V gives CDR1 LGHNA, CDR2 YNFKEQ. CDR3 size: 19 residues. V trimming: 0 bases; J trimming: 9 bases; junction bases outside the gene matches: 17. The CDR3 nucleotides read TGTGCCAGCAGCCAAGATCCGAGGACAGGGGAGGGAAGGAGGAAAAAACTGTTTTTT. Protein product: CASSQDPRTGEGRRKKLFF.

The chain joins TRBV14 to TRBJ2-5; either TRBD1 or TRBD2 may fit D (5 bases each). Germline assignment: CDR1 SGHDN and CDR2 FVKESK. This CDR3 comprises 13 residues. V lost 0 bases and J 4 bases, leaving 6 bases between the germline ends. The CDR3 is CASSQDGTETQYF. The CDR3 DNA sequence: TGTGCCAGCAGCCAAGATGGGACAGAGACCCAGTACTTC. The full variable domain, its missing parts supplied by reference TRBV14 and TRBJ2-5, is EAGVTQFPSHSVIEKGQTVTLRCDPISGHDNLYWYRRVMGKEIKFLLHFVKESKQDESGMPNNRFLAERTGGTYSTLKVQPAELEDSGVYFCASSQDGTETQYFGPGTRLLVL.

V usage is TRBV21-1 and J usage is TRBJ2-3; the table's D call, TRBD2, was not checked against the DNA. TRBV21-1 is a pseudogene locus. This CDR3 spans 18 amino acids. The CDR3 loop reads CATDRTSGRFFGTDTQYF. The CDR3 nucleotides read TGTGCCACAGATAGGACTAGCGGGAGATTCTTCGGCACAGATACGCAGTATTTT.

This chain joins TRBV6-4 and TRBJ2-3; 8 nucleotides line up with TRBD2. Germline CDR1 is MRHNA and CDR2 is SNTAGT. This CDR3 has 16 residues. V gave up 0 bases and J gave up 0 bases; unmatched junction bases: 2. CDR3 protein: CASSDSQRGSTDTQYF. The CDR3 nucleotides read TGTGCCAGCAGTGACTCGCAGCGGGGGAGCACAGATACGCAGTATTTT.

The J gene is TRBJ1-2, the V gene TRBV2, with D perhaps TRBD1 (5 bases). CDR1 SNHLY and CDR2 FYNNEI come from the germline V gene. Trimming took 4 bases from V and 3 from J, leaving 6 bases between them. The CDR3 contains 12 residues. This CDR3 reads CASSGDYYGYTF. In DNA form, the CDR3 reads TGTGCCAGCAGTGGGGACTACTATGGCTACACCTTC.

The J gene is TRBJ2-1, the V gene TRBV2; 10 nucleotides align to TRBD2. The germline gives CDR1 SNHLY, CDR2 FYNNEI. The CDR3 length is 16 residues. V gave up 5 bases and J gave up 3 bases; unmatched junction bases: 7. CDR3 loop: CASSPLSGGFYNEQFF. CDR3 DNA sequence: TGTGCCAGCAGTCCCCTTAGCGGGGGGTTCTACAATGAGCAGTTCTTC.

This clone has more than one count but fewer than ten. The rearrangement uses TRBV10-1 and TRBJ1-3, with D tentatively TRBD1 (5 bases). This CDR3 is built from 14 residues. V was cut by 5 bases and J by 0 bases, with 8 bases left in between. The germline gives CDR1 WNHNN, CDR2 SYGVQD (reference sequence). CDR3 bases: TGCGCCAGCAGTCCAGGGACCTCTGGAAACACCATATATTTT. This sequence encodes CASSPGTSGNTIYF.

V is TRBV19 and J is TRBJ1-2; 9 bases agree with TRBD1. This CDR3 region has 14 residues. Germline V CDR1 and CDR2: LNHDA, SQIVND (reference sequence). The V and J ends lost 4 bases and 6 bases, in that order; junction bases with no gene match: 6. The CDR3 is CASSTRDRANGYTF. The CDR3 DNA follows: TGTGCCAGTAGTACCCGGGACAGGGCGAATGGCTACACCTTC. Supplemented by reference TRBV19 and TRBJ1-2, the full variable domain reads DGGITQSPKYLFRKEGQNVTLSCEQNLNHDAMYWYRQDPGQGLRLIYYSQIVNDFQKGDIAEGYSVSREKKESFPLTVTSAQKNPTAFYLCASSTRDRANGYTFGSGTRLTVV.

This sequence joins TRBV16 and TRBJ1-5, with 7 bases lining up with TRBD1. Germline V lookup: CDR1 KGHSY, CDR2 FQNENV. The J segment lost 4 bases and the V segment lost 4 bases, leaving 4 bases of the junction unmatched. The CDR3 consists of 14 residues. The CDR3 is CASSRDSLNQPQHF. CDR3 DNA sequence: TGTGCCAGCAGCCGGGACAGTCTTAATCAGCCCCAGCATTTT.

The chain uses TRBV11-2 and TRBJ1-5; a possible D gene is TRBD1 (5 bases). Germline V CDR1 and CDR2: SGHAT, FQNNGV. There are 13 residues in the CDR3. The V end lost 3 bases, the J end lost 3 bases, and 6 bases lay between the germline ends. CDR3 DNA sequence: TGTGCCAGCAGCTTGGGACTCAATCAGCCCCAGCATTTT. Translating it yields CASSLGLNQPQHF.

This rearrangement joins TRBV7-9 to TRBJ2-1, with 14 bases identical to TRBD2. Germline-derived CDR1 and CDR2 are SEHNR and FQNEAQ (reference sequence). Trimming at V came to 5 bases and at J to 6 bases, leaving 6 bases not matched to a gene. The CDR3 sequence is 16 residues long. In DNA form, the CDR3 reads TGTGCCAGCAGCCCTCAGACTAGCGGGAGGGGCAATGAGCAGTTCTTC. Its protein product is CASSPQTSGRGNEQFF.

In its sample, this clone was seen a few times. V and J are TRBV19 and TRBJ1-2; D may be TRBD1 (5 bases). The CDR3 runs to 17 residues. The germline gives CDR1 LNHDA, CDR2 SQIVND (reference sequence). The V end lost 4 bases, the J end lost 4 bases, and 22 bases lay between the germline ends. The CDR3 region is CASSTHEIKTVTYGYTF. CDR3 bases: TGTGCCAGTAGTACCCATGAAATTAAGACAGTCACCTATGGCTACACCTTC.

The chain joins TRBV7-9 to TRBJ1-3; weak D call: TRBD1 (6 bases). V was trimmed by 5 bases and J by 0 bases, leaving 14 bases between them. Germline CDR1 is SEHNR and CDR2 is FQNEAQ (reference sequence). The CDR3 contains 16 residues. The chain's CDR3 is CASSQGQRSSGNTIYF. The CDR3 DNA sequence: TGTGCCAGCAGCCAAGGACAGCGAAGCTCTGGAAACACCATATATTTT.

The chain employs TRBV9 and TRBJ2-7, with a possible D match to TRBD1 (8 bases). The germline V and J ends were trimmed by 3 bases and 2 bases, with 18 bases remaining between them. The CDR3 totals 16 residues. Germline loops: CDR1 SGDLS, CDR2 YYNGEE. The CDR3 DNA is TGTGCCAGCAGCGCCAGGACAGGGACTAATACCTACGAGCAGTACTTC. It specifies CASSARTGTNTYEQYF.

The V call is TRBV6-1, the J call TRBJ1-5; perhaps TRBD1 as D (6 bases). V was cut by 2 bases and J by 7 bases, with 27 bases left in between. The CDR3 loop spans 19 amino acids. Germline V lookup: CDR1 MNHNS, CDR2 SASEGT. CDR3 DNA sequence: TGTGCCAGCAGTGAATGGAGGGGGGGTAGGGGAGGACTTAGGCAGCCCCAGCATTTT. This encodes CASSEWRGGRGGLRQPQHF.

The CDR3 DNA follows: TGTGCCAGCAGCTCCACCCAACGACTAGCGGGTATGGGAGATACGCAGTATTTT. Amino acid sequence: CASSSTQRLAGMGDTQYF. The chain employs TRBV7-9 and TRBJ2-3, with 10 bases identical to TRBD2. The germline gives CDR1 SEHNR, CDR2 FQNEAQ (reference sequence). The V segment lost 4 bases and the J segment 5 bases; nucleotides outside the gene matches: 15. The CDR3 has 18 residues.

The chain is built from TRBV7-8 and TRBJ2-5; a weak D match, TRBD1 (6 bases). With 5 bases removed from V and 2 bases from J, the gap between germline ends came to 15 bases. Germline CDR1 and CDR2: SGHVS and FQNEAQ. CDR3 length: 15 amino acids. The CDR3 sequence: CASSRRLGAQETQYF. The DNA for the CDR3 is TGTGCCAGCAGCCGAAGACTGGGGGCACAAGAGACCCAGTACTTC.